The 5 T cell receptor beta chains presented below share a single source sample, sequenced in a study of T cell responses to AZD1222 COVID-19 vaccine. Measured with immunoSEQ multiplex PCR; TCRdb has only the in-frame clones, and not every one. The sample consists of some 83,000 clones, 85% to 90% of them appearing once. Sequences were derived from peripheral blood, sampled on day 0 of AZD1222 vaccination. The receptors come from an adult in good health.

For the CDR3, the DNA is TGTGCCAGCAGCTTAGCGCAGGGCCGAAGCTCTGGGGCCAACGTCCTGACTTTC. It translates to CASSLAQGRSSGANVLTF. This chain joins TRBV11-1 and TRBJ2-6, with D perhaps matching TRBD1 (5 bases). Germline-derived CDR1 and CDR2 are SGHAT and FQDESV (reference sequence). V dropped 0 bases and J dropped 0 bases, with 12 bases sitting between them. This CDR3 region has 18 residues.

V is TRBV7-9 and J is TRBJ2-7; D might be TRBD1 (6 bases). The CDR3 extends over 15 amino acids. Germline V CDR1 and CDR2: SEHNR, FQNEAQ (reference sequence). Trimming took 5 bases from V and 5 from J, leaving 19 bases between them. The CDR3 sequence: CASSAYRETGNEQYF. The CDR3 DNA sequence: TGTGCCAGCAGCGCCTACAGGGAAACAGGGAACGAGCAGTACTTC.

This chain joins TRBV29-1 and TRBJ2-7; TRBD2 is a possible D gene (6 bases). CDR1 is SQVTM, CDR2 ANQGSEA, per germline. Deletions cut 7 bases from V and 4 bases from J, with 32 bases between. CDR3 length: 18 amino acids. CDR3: CSALGGWVPSRLAYEQYF. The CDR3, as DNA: TGCAGCGCTCTCGGGGGTTGGGTCCCTAGTCGGCTGGCATACGAGCAGTACTTC.

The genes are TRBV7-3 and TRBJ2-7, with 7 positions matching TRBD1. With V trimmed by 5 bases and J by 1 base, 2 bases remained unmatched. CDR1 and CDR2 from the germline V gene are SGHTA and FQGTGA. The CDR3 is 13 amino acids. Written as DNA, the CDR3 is TGTGCCAGCAGCCCGGACAGGTCCTACGAGCAGTACTTC. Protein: CASSPDRSYEQYF.

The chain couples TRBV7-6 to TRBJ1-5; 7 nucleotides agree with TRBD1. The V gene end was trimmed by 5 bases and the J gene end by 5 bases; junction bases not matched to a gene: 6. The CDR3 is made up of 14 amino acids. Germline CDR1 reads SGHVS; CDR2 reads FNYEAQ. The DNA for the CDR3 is TGTGCCAGCAGCCTCGACAGGGCCGATCAGCCCCAGCATTTT. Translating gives CASSLDRADQPQHF.